The following is a T cell receptor beta chain sequence with its context. Its antigen is unknown. No base quality values were provided; no much bigger clone lies one nucleotide off. Library preparation employed PCR. The reads were generated on an Illumina HiSeq 4000. High-throughput sequencing was used to profile the TCR beta-chain CDR3 region of every patient. The original pipeline was this. A classifier to discriminate distant-metastatic papillary thyroid cancer patients was built from CDR3 differences across clinicopathological groups. Repertoire diversity was assessed with the Shannon index, and tumor-blood repertoire similarity with the Morisita-Horn index. The raw public reads went through TCRdb reprocessing: fastp at Q25, MiXCR clone calling, in-frame beta chains kept. The V and J calls follow TCRdb's processing rather than the paper's. The sample table holds tens of thousands of clones, of which about a sixth were seen once. The ten largest account for roughly a tenth of the sample.

CDR1 and CDR2, per the germline V gene (reference sequence), are LNHDA and SQIVND. CDR3 length: 13 amino acids, cysteine to phenylalanine. The CDR3 DNA has 39 bases and is translated from base 1. Trimmed from V: 1 base; trimmed from J: 8 bases; junction bases lacking a gene match: 2. Before undergoing thyroid surgery, none of the patients had been given any kind of treatment. Patient clinical samples collected from the early 2010s to the late 2010s were retrospectively analysed using T-cell receptor beta sequencing. The data derive from a study of metastatic and nonmetastatic thyroid tumors (dated by TCRdb to about 2020). About the investigation overall: For patients with malignant and with benign thyroid disease, the researchers compared repertoires between peripheral blood samples and tumor or nodule tissue samples. Overall study results and their limits: In both blood and tumor samples, TCR beta diversity was reported to be significantly higher in malignant tumors than in benign nodules.

The sequence joins TRBV19 to TRBJ2-1; 7 central bases correspond to TRBD2. The receptor was derived from a male donor with papillary thyroid cancer or a benign thyroid nodule (not recorded which). Some clones in this sample may be carry-over from other donors' samples. Sequenced input: blood. The nucleotide sequence is given as TGTGCCAGTAGTATAGGGGGGGGGTATGAGCAGTTCTTC. Its amino acids are CASSIGGGYEQFF. Outside the CDR3, residues come from the reference TRBV19 and TRBJ2-1 proteins, so the full variable domain is: DGGITQSPKYLFRKEGQNVTLSCEQNLNHDAMYWYRQDPGQGLRLIYYSQIVNDFQKGDIAEGYSVSREKKESFPLTVTSAQKNPTAFYLCASSIGGGYEQFFGPGTRLTVL.